The 9 T cell receptor beta chains below all came from one sample that was sequenced in a study of blood T cell repertoires in COVID-19. Sequenced by immunoSEQ multiplex PCR; TCRdb stores in-frame clones only, minus some. The repertoire has around 100,000 clones, 80% of them found once; the top ten carry 12%. The source material was peripheral blood. The receptors were sampled from a woman between 70 and 85 years old with acute or convalescent COVID-19.

This chain joins TRBV11-2 and TRBJ1-6; D call uncertain. The CDR3 is 15 residues long. Trimming removed 7 bases at V and 12 bases at J, with 22 bases between. Germline CDR1 reads SGHAT; CDR2 reads FQNNGV. CDR3 protein: CASTHRRVGVVPLHF. In nucleotides, the CDR3 is TGTGCCAGCACCCATCGCCGGGTAGGAGTCGTACCCCTCCACTTT.

This clone was seen a single time. V gene TRBV9 combines with J gene TRBJ2-2, with D tentatively TRBD1 (6 bases). V dropped 2 bases and J dropped 3 bases, with 8 bases sitting between them. Germline CDR1 is SGDLS and CDR2 is YYNGEE. The CDR3 spans 14 residues. CDR3 nucleotides: TGTGCCAGCAGCGTGGCAGGGGACACCGGGGAGCTGTTTTTT. It is translated as CASSVAGDTGELFF.

This clone was found a few times. V usage is TRBV5-1 and J usage is TRBJ2-1, with 7 nucleotides matching TRBD1. Germline lookup yields CDR1 SGHRS and CDR2 YFSETQ. The CDR3 has 15 residues. The ends lost 6 bases at V and 5 bases at J; junction bases unmatched: 11. CDR3 bases: TGCGCCAGCACTTACCAAGGACAGGTCCACAATGAGCAGTTCTTC. Translation gives CASTYQGQVHNEQFF.

This clone is a singleton in its sample. The chain uses TRBV27 and TRBJ2-1, with TRBD2 identical over 8 bases. Germline lookup yields CDR1 MNHEY and CDR2 SMNVEV (reference sequence). The CDR3 loop spans 16 amino acids. V trimming: 3 bases; J trimming: 3 bases; junction bases outside the gene matches: 7. The chain's CDR3 is CASSFNGGAFYNEQFF. The CDR3 DNA reads TGTGCCAGCAGTTTTAACGGGGGGGCCTTCTACAATGAGCAGTTCTTC.

This clone was seen only a few times. The rearrangement joins TRBV7-9 to TRBJ1-1; D gene unclear. The CDR3 is 12 amino acids. The V end was cut by 1 base, the J end by 3 bases, with 3 bases between. Germline V CDR1 and CDR2: SEHNR, FQNEAQ (reference sequence). The CDR3 is CASSLVDTEAFF. CDR3 DNA sequence: TGTGCCAGCAGCTTAGTAGACACTGAAGCTTTCTTT. Complete variable domain (other parts from reference TRBV7-9 and TRBJ1-1): DTGVSQNPRHKITKRGQNVTFRCDPISEHNRLYWYRQTLGQGPEFLTYFQNEAQLEKSRLLSDRFSAERPKGSFSTLEIQRTEQGDSAMYLCASSLVDTEAFFGQGTRLTVV.

The chain links TRBV30 to TRBJ1-2; tentatively, D is TRBD1 (6 bases). The CDR3 runs to 13 residues. Trimming removed 0 bases from V and 8 bases from J, with 13 bases in between. CDR1 and CDR2 (germline): GTSNPN, SVGIG (reference sequence). The CDR3 spells CAWSVQGRSGYTF. In DNA, the CDR3 is TGTGCCTGGAGTGTACAGGGACGGAGCGGCTACACCTTC.

A single count supports this clone. The chain combines TRBV6-2 or TRBV6-3 with TRBJ2-1, with 7 bases fitting TRBD2. The trim removed 2 bases at V and 8 bases at J, leaving 9 bases unmatched. Germline loops: CDR1 MNHEY, CDR2 SVGEGT. The CDR3 covers 15 residues. CDR3 DNA: TGTGCCAGCAGTTACCAAGCGGGGTACGGGCATGAGCAGTTCTTC. It translates to CASSYQAGYGHEQFF.

This clone was observed once. The chain links TRBV6-2 or TRBV6-3 to TRBJ2-6; 12 bases agree with TRBD2. Germline V gene sequence: CDR1 MNHEY, CDR2 SVGEGT. Losses at the gene ends were 5 bases for V and 0 bases for J; bases not matched to a gene: 8. The CDR3 contains 19 residues. DNA for the CDR3: TGTGCCAGCAGTAGGGTCGGACTAGCGGGGAGCTCTGGGGCCAACGTCCTGACTTTC. Its protein product is CASSRVGLAGSSGANVLTF.

The rearrangement uses TRBV12-3 or TRBV12-4 and TRBJ1-2, with a tentative D call TRBD1 (5 bases). Trimming took off 6 bases at V and 13 bases at J, with 18 bases between the two ends. This CDR3 contains 12 residues. This CDR3 is CASSLREGLPTF. DNA for the CDR3: TGTGCCAGCAGCCTTAGGGAGGGGCTACCCACCTTC.